This is a list of T cell receptor beta chains from one sample in a study of beta chain features in type 1 diabetes. Sequencing used immunoSEQ multiplex PCR; TCRdb keeps in-frame clones, though not all of them. Of a few hundred thousand clones listed, 11% were seen once; the top ten hold around 0.017%. Specimen: naive CD4+ T cells from blood. The receptors were sampled from a young man with type 1 diabetes. Both conserved end residues are part of each CDR3. Each record gives: D gene, J gene, V gene, CDR3 protein. D genes are given only for firm matches.

D: -; J: TRBJ1-6; V: TRBV7-8; CDR3: CASSGRGDSPLHF
D: -; J: TRBJ2-7; V: TRBV5-1; CDR3: CASSLDLNSYEQYF
D: TRBD2; J: TRBJ2-4; V: TRBV9; CDR3: CASTSGGEDIQYF
D: TRBD2; J: TRBJ2-1; V: TRBV11-2; CDR3: CASSLGAGTESAEQFF
D: TRBD1; J: TRBJ2-3; V: TRBV19; CDR3: CASQGVGLTDTQYF
D: -; J: TRBJ1-1; V: TRBV19; CDR3: CASSSGWGHTEAFF
D: -; J: TRBJ1-1; V: TRBV4-2; CDR3: CASSQEQGTEAFF
D: TRBD1; J: TRBJ1-6; V: TRBV9; CDR3: CASSEGQGRNSPLHF
D: -; J: TRBJ1-1; V: TRBV29-1; CDR3: CSAYDRFGTEAFF
D: -; J: TRBJ2-1; V: TRBV7-8; CDR3: CASSPPGHPYNEQFF
D: TRBD2; J: TRBJ2-1; V: TRBV7-3; CDR3: CASSLGVAGKNEQFF
D: -; J: TRBJ2-2; V: TRBV7-3; CDR3: CASSLRPGTNTGELFF
D: -; J: TRBJ2-3; V: TRBV7-9; CDR3: CASTPGQNTDTQYF
D: -; J: TRBJ2-2; V: TRBV11-1; CDR3: CASRRYLANTGELFF
D: -; J: TRBJ1-3; V: TRBV25-1; CDR3: CASSRGGGNTIYF
D: -; J: TRBJ2-6; V: TRBV7-9; CDR3: CASSRGGANVLTF
D: -; J: TRBJ2-3; V: TRBV10-1; CDR3: CASSGLVGDTQYF
D: TRBD2; J: TRBJ2-3; V: TRBV4-1; CDR3: CASSPRLAGTDTQYF
D: -; J: TRBJ2-2; V: TRBV7-9; CDR3: CASRFSENTGELFF
D: -; J: TRBJ2-6; V: TRBV19; CDR3: CASSIVWAGGANVLTF
D: TRBD1; J: TRBJ1-4; V: TRBV5-6; CDR3: CASSAGTAASNEKLFF
D: -; J: TRBJ2-1; V: TRBV30; CDR3: CAWSVGFEDEQFF
D: -; J: TRBJ2-1; V: TRBV6-6; CDR3: CASSYVRYEQFF
D: -; J: TRBJ2-2; V: TRBV28; CDR3: CASSPGQIGTGELFF
D: -; J: TRBJ2-1; V: TRBV9; CDR3: CASSVSLYNEQFF
D: TRBD1; J: TRBJ2-1; V: TRBV7-9; CDR3: CASSSRQGNEQFF
D: -; J: TRBJ2-7; V: TRBV28; CDR3: CASSLRVDEQYF
D: TRBD2; J: TRBJ2-3; V: TRBV7-2; CDR3: CASSLMPAGGPDTQYF
D: -; J: TRBJ2-7; V: TRBV7-7; CDR3: CASSSTGIANEQYF
D: TRBD1; J: TRBJ2-1; V: TRBV2; CDR3: CASWDSYNEQFF
D: -; J: TRBJ1-1; V: TRBV7-9; CDR3: CAASSPGTEAFF
D: -; J: TRBJ1-2; V: TRBV6-5; CDR3: CASSYSQGLGYGYTF
D: -; J: TRBJ2-1; V: TRBV9; CDR3: CASNVADRNEQFF
D: TRBD1; J: TRBJ2-5; V: TRBV25-1; CDR3: CASRASQGLLETQYF
D: TRBD1; J: TRBJ1-1; V: TRBV6-4; CDR3: CASSRDRGPTTEAFF
D: -; J: TRBJ2-1; V: TRBV9; CDR3: CASSPFSYNEQFF
D: -; J: TRBJ1-4; V: TRBV29-1; CDR3: CSVDRGHGEKLFF
D: TRBD1; J: TRBJ1-4; V: TRBV29-1; CDR3: CSGRTGPTNEKLFF
D: -; J: TRBJ1-1; V: TRBV6-6; CDR3: CASSFDLQGGTEAFF
D: -; J: TRBJ2-3; V: TRBV7-2; CDR3: CASSHHTDTQYF
D: TRBD2; J: TRBJ2-1; V: TRBV6-5; CDR3: CASSYLAGSRNEQFF
D: TRBD1; J: TRBJ2-7; V: TRBV6-5; CDR3: CASTHRGSSYEQYF
D: TRBD2; J: TRBJ2-1; V: TRBV4-3; CDR3: CASSQELLAGGDNEQFF
D: -; J: TRBJ2-5; V: TRBV7-6; CDR3: CASRQLGQPQETQYF
D: -; J: TRBJ1-5; V: TRBV27; CDR3: CASRVRTDSNQPQHF
D: -; J: TRBJ1-6; V: TRBV7-9; CDR3: CASSSRVGPLHF
D: -; J: TRBJ1-4; V: TRBV7-2; CDR3: CASSLGSRKLFF
D: -; J: TRBJ2-2; V: TRBV6-5; CDR3: CASSAGQQRTGELFF
D: TRBD1; J: TRBJ2-5; V: TRBV18; CDR3: CASSPDRAHQETQYF
D: TRBD1; J: TRBJ1-1; V: TRBV30; CDR3: CASHRGRHTEAFF
D: TRBD1; J: TRBJ2-7; V: TRBV6-5; CDR3: CASTRTGTYEQYF
D: TRBD2; J: TRBJ2-3; V: TRBV9; CDR3: CASSVGSSGGPGPRSTDTQYF
D: -; J: TRBJ1-1; V: TRBV28; CDR3: CASSLVKRAPTEAFF